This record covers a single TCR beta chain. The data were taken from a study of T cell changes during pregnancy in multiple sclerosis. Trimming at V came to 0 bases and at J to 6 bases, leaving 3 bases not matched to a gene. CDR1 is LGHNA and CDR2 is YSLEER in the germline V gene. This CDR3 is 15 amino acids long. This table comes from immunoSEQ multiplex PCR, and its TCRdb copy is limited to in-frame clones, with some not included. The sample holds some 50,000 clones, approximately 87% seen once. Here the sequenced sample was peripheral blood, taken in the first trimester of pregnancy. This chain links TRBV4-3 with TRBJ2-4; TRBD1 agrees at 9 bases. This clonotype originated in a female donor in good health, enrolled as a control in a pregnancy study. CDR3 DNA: TGCGCCAGCAGCCAAGATGGGACAGGGACAAACATTCAGTACTTC. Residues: CASSQDGTGTNIQYF.